A selection of T cell receptor beta chains follows, all from one sample in a study of T cells expressing NK-cell markers. TCRdb re-called the 5' RACE reads and shows each CDR3 protein once, DNA omitted. Reported are over 350,000 distinct CDR3 sequences; the ten largest clones contain approximately 12%. Material for sequencing was blood T cells: a sorted CD56 or NKG2C T cell subset, CD4+ or CD8+ T cells, or bulk PBMC T cells (not recorded which). All receptors come from a woman in her fifties or sixties in good health. The CDR3 runs from the conserved cysteine through the conserved F or W.

J gene,V gene,CDR3 protein
TRBJ2-3,TRBV5-5,CASSSLGGGLTDTQYF
TRBJ1-1,TRBV19,CASTEILNTEAFF
TRBJ2-2,TRBV11-2,CASSLEPGIGELFF
TRBJ2-5,TRBV20-1,CSARSSGRAGETQYF
TRBJ2-1,TRBV7-7,CASSPGGRNEQFF
TRBJ2-3,TRBV29-1,CSVRITGVLVSTQYF
TRBJ2-6,TRBV2,CASPRGPSSGANVLTF
TRBJ1-5,TRBV12-3/TRBV12-4,CASSLALGGQPQHF
TRBJ2-2,TRBV5-1,CASRDRGKDTGELFF
TRBJ2-1,TRBV5-1,CASGESGSDYNEQFF
TRBJ1-1,TRBV9,CASNGQGMLTEAFF
TRBJ1-1,TRBV10-3,CAINFTGTGGQNTEAFF
TRBJ2-1,TRBV24-1,CATSDHDRGNEQFF
TRBJ1-3,TRBV18,CASSPGQESSGNTIYF
TRBJ2-1,TRBV24-1,CATSGSGLYNEQFF
TRBJ2-3,TRBV2,CASSPRAGTTDTQYF
TRBJ2-1,TRBV6-5,CASSYSDQTHNEQFF
TRBJ2-1,TRBV20-1,CSAEKRAVEGEQFF
TRBJ1-5,TRBV19,CASSILQGAIQPQHF
TRBJ1-3,TRBV29-1,CSVEDTTEDRIGNTIYF
TRBJ1-5,TRBV12-5,CASTTVAVFMHNQPQHF
TRBJ1-1,TRBV12-3/TRBV12-4,CASSTEPRILGTEAFF
TRBJ2-3,TRBV19,CASSINSVPDTQYF
TRBJ2-2,TRBV29-1,CSAGHGWEELFF
TRBJ1-2,TRBV27,CASGRGWNYGYTF
TRBJ1-5,TRBV12-3/TRBV12-4,CASRNGGSNQPQHF
TRBJ2-7,TRBV6-6,CASSPPPGHISYEQYF
TRBJ1-1,TRBV6-5,CASSYDPYKPTGEGTEAFF
TRBJ2-3,TRBV10-3,CAIRLAGSTDTQYF
TRBJ2-5,TRBV4-1,CASSPSPSGGWETQYF
TRBJ2-1,TRBV5-1,CASSQQRFEQFF
TRBJ2-5,TRBV24-1,CATSDLSGAETQYF
TRBJ2-1,TRBV12-3/TRBV12-4,CASETTGPSGSEQFF
TRBJ1-3,TRBV11-2,CASSFSPGFGNTIYF
TRBJ2-1,TRBV5-1,CASSRTGGNEQFF
TRBJ2-5,TRBV5-1,CASSLIGLGGRQETQYF
TRBJ2-1,TRBV14,CASSPHGGEVQDSYNEQFF
TRBJ2-1,TRBV15,CATSRDKAGANEQFF
TRBJ1-2,TRBV21-1,CASSSPPRVTNYGYTF
TRBJ2-1,TRBV15,CATSAPYNEQFF
TRBJ2-3,TRBV24-1,CATSDFGRADTQYF
TRBJ2-5,TRBV2,CASSAGTAGLQETQYF
TRBJ2-1,TRBV6-6,CASSHLGTSGNNNEQFF
TRBJ2-5,TRBV3-1,CASSHWDRVAETQYF
TRBJ1-2,TRBV5-1,CASSAEGAGGYTF
TRBJ1-3,TRBV12-3/TRBV12-4,CASSFGRGNSGNTIYF
TRBJ2-3,TRBV10-3,CALAGQSTDTQYF
TRBJ1-5,TRBV6-5,CASSITGGNQPQHF